This entry is about one TCR beta chain. Its specificity is not known. Terminally differentiated effector memory CD45RA+ cells were excluded from the naive CD8 cells, which were CD45RO-negative and positively selected for CCR7. Clones were sequenced by immunoSEQ multiplex PCR, and TCRdb holds only the in-frame ones, with some missing. The repertoire has hundreds of thousands of clones, around 92% of them found once; the top ten carry approximately 24%. The record originates from a study of shared clonotypes between healthy human individuals. Study findings and constraints: What naive subsets generally showed was a larger estimated richness than memory subsets showed.

Looked up from germline, CDR1 is SGHNT and CDR2 is YYREEE (reference sequence). V was pared by 4 bases and J by 4 bases, with 4 bases of the junction left unmatched. The length of the CDR3 is 13 residues. Sequenced material: naive CD8+ T cells sorted from blood. V and J are TRBV5-4 and TRBJ2-7; 8 nucleotides match TRBD2. This clonotype was obtained from a young man in good health. The DNA of the CDR3 is TGTGCCAGCAGCATTAGCGGGGCTTACGAGCAGTACTTC. Protein: CASSISGAYEQYF.